This T cell receptor (beta chain) was captured in a study of T cells in localized non-small cell lung cancer. Assay: immunoSEQ multiplex PCR; the TCRdb copy retains only in-frame clones and omits some. The sample yields 25,000 to 30,000 clones, 80% to 95% seen once. This CDR3 comprises 13 residues. Trimming shortened V by 2 bases and J by 1 base, and 8 bases separated the two germline ends. CDR1 GTSNPN and CDR2 SVGIG come from the germline V gene (reference sequence). The chain joins TRBV30 to TRBJ1-2, with unresolved D. The specimen was peripheral blood mononuclear cells, collected before any cancer treatment. This clonotype was sampled from a woman aged 35-75 years with stage III lung adenocarcinoma. The DNA for the CDR3 is TGTGCCTGGAGTAGCAGGATTAACTATGGCTACACCTTC. Amino acid sequence: CAWSSRINYGYTF.